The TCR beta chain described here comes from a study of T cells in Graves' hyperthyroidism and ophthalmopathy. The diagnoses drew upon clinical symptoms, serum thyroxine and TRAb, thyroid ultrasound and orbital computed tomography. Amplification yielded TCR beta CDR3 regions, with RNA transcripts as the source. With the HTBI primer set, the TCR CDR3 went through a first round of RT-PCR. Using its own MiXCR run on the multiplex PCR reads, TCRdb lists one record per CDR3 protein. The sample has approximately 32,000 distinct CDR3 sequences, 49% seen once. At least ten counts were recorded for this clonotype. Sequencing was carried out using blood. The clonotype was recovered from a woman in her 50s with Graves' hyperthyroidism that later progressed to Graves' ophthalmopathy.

The chain's CDR3 is CASRAGNQETQYF. The CDR3, as DNA: TGTGCCAGCAGGGCCGGGAACCAAGAGACCCAGTACTTC. The chain couples TRBV7-3 to TRBJ2-5, with D possibly being TRBD2 (5 bases). The V gene lost 6 bases and the J gene lost 0 bases, with 8 bases spanning the gap. Germline V CDR1 and CDR2: SGHTA, FQGTGA. This CDR3 contains 13 residues.